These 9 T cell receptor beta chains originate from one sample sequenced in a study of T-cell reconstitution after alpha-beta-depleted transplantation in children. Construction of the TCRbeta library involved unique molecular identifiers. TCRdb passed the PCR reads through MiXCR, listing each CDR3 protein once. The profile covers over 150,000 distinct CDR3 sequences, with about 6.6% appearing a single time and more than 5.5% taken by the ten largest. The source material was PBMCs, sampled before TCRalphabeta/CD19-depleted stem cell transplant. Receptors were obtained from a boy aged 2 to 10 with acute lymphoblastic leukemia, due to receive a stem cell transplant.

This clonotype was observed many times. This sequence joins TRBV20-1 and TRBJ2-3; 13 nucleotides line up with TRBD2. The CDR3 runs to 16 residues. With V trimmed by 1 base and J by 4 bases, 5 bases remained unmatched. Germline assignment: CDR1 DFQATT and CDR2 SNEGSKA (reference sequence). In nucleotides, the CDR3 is TGCAGTGCTAGAGGCGGCACTAGCGGGAGGGCAGATACGCAGTATTTT. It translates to CSARGGTSGRADTQYF.

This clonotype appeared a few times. CDR3 DNA: TGTGCCAGCAGCCAAGACTTACGCAATCAGCCCCAGCATTTT. Amino acids: CASSQDLRNQPQHF. The chain recombines TRBV3-1 with TRBJ1-5; D not resolved. The CDR3 extends over 14 amino acids. The germline V and J ends were trimmed by 0 bases and 2 bases, with 5 bases remaining between them. From germline, CDR1 is LGHDT and CDR2 YNNKEL (reference sequence).

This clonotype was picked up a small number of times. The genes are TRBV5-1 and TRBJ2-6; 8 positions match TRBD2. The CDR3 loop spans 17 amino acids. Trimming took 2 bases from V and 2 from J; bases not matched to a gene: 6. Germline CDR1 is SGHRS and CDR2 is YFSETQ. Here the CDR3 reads CASSFGGGTPGANVLTF. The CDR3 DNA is TGCGCCAGCAGCTTCGGGGGGGGAACCCCTGGGGCCAACGTCCTGACTTTC.

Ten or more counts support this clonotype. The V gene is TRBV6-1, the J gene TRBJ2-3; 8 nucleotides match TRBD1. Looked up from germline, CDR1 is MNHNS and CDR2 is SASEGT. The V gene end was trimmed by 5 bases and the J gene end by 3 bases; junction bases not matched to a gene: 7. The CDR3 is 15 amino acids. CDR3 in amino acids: CASSQRTGRTDTQYF. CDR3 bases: TGTGCCAGCAGTCAAAGGACAGGGAGGACAGATACGCAGTATTTT.

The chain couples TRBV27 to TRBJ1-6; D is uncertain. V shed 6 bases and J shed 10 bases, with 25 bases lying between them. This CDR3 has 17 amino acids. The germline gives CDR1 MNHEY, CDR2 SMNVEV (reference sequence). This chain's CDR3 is CASSFTLGVWARSPLHF. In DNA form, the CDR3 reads TGTGCCAGCAGCTTTACCCTGGGCGTATGGGCGCGATCACCCCTCCACTTT.

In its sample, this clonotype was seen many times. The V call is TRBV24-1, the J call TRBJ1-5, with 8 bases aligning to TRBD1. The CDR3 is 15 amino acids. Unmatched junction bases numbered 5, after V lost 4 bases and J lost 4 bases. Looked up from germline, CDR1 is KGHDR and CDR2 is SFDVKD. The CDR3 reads CATSDPQGGNQPQHF. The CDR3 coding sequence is TGTGCCACCAGTGACCCACAGGGGGGGAATCAGCCCCAGCATTTT.

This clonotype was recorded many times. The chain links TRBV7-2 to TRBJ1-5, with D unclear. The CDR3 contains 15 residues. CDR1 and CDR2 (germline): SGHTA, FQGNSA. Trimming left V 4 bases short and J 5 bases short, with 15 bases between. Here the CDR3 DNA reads TGTGCCAGCAGCTGGTGGTTAAGTGACTATCAGCCCCAGCATTTT. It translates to CASSWWLSDYQPQHF.

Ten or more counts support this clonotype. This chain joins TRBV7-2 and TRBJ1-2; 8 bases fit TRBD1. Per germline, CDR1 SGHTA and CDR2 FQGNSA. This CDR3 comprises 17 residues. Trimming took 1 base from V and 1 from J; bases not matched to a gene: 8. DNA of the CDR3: TGTGCCAGCAGCTTAGTGGCAGGGGGCCTTGATAACTATGGCTACACCTTC. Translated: CASSLVAGGLDNYGYTF.

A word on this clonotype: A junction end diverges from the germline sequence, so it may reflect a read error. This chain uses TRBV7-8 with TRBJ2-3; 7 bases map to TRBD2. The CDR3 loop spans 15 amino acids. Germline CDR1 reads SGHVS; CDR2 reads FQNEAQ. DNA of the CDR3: TGTGCCAGCAGTTTAGAGCGGGGTTCCACAGATACGCAGTATTTT. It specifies CASSLERGSTDTQYF.